The source of this T cell receptor (beta chain) is a study of blood T cells in healthy people across ages. A J-beta primer mix and a sample-barcoded 5' primer were used in a second PCR of about 6 to 12 cycles. Paired-end reads containing CDR3 totaled no fewer than 2.5 million for each sample. TCRdb called the 5' RACE reads again in MiXCR, with one record for every CDR3 protein. Here the sample spans about 1.8 million distinct CDR3 sequences, roughly 50% being singletons. This clonotype was detected a few times. Its antigen is unknown. Germline V gene data show CDR1 as ENHRY and CDR2 as SYGVKD. This CDR3 is 17 amino acids long. With 5 bases clipped from V and 2 bases from J, the junction kept 11 bases outside the gene matches. General observations from the study: Strongly correlated with naive T cell percentage was TCR beta diversity.

Sequencing was carried out using blood. The clonotype comes from a woman aged 40 to 50 in good health. This chain connects TRBV10-3 to TRBJ1-4; 7 bases are shared with TRBD1. The DNA of the CDR3 is TGTGCCATCAGTAGTGGACAGGCCAGATCGACTAATGAAAAACTGTTTTTT. Translation gives CAISSGQARSTNEKLFF.